This passage covers 8 T cell receptor beta chains from one sample sequenced in a study of blood T cell repertoires in COVID-19. The method was immunoSEQ multiplex PCR; TCRdb's version includes in-frame clones alone and lacks a portion of them. The table lists about 18,000 clones, approximately 91% of them singletons. Sequenced input: peripheral blood. Source of these receptors: a man aged 35 to 55 with active COVID-19.

V usage is TRBV6-5 and J usage is TRBJ1-1; 10 bases are a match to TRBD1. Germline V gene sequence: CDR1 MNHEY, CDR2 SVGAGI. V lost 6 bases and J lost 5; bases outside the gene matches: 6. The CDR3 consists of 14 residues. Here the CDR3 reads CASREDRGTTEAFF. In nucleotides, the CDR3 is TGTGCCAGCAGAGAGGACAGGGGGACGACTGAAGCTTTCTTT.

The genes are TRBV19 and TRBJ1-1; D is uncertain. The germline CDR1 and CDR2 sequences are LNHDA and SQIVND (reference sequence). V was shortened by 6 bases and J by 4 bases, with 18 bases between the two germline ends. This CDR3 has 15 amino acids. The CDR3 nucleotides are TGTGCCAGTAGGGCCGGCCCGGCGGGAACCACTGAAGCTTTCTTT. Translating gives CASRAGPAGTTEAFF. The entire variable domain, with the rest obtained from reference TRBV19 and TRBJ1-1, is as follows: DGGITQSPKYLFRKEGQNVTLSCEQNLNHDAMYWYRQDPGQGLRLIYYSQIVNDFQKGDIAEGYSVSREKKESFPLTVTSAQKNPTAFYLCASRAGPAGTTEAFFGQGTRLTVV.

This rearrangement joins TRBV28 to TRBJ1-1; D ambiguous. Trimming cost V 2 bases and J 4 bases, with 14 bases left between them. The CDR3 totals 15 residues. The germline gives CDR1 MDHEN, CDR2 SYDVKM. CDR3 sequence: CASSLTAHRGTEAFF. The CDR3, as DNA: TGTGCCAGCAGTTTAACGGCTCATCGGGGCACTGAAGCTTTCTTT.

This clone came up once. The CDR3 region has the DNA TGCGCCAGCAGCGCTGCCGGGACAGGGGACTATGGCTACACCTTC. Protein: CASSAAGTGDYGYTF. V usage is TRBV4-3 and J usage is TRBJ1-2; TRBD1 matches at 10 bases. The CDR3 is 15 amino acids. The V gene's germline CDR1 is LGHNA and CDR2 YSLEER. After removal of 5 bases from V and 3 bases from J, the junction contained 6 bases not matched to a gene.

The rearrangement links TRBV6-5 to TRBJ2-7; 11 positions match TRBD2. CDR1 is MNHEY and CDR2 is SVGAGI in the germline V gene. CDR3 length: 14 residues. V gave up 6 bases and J gave up 3 bases; unmatched junction bases: 4. The CDR3 loop is CASSASGGNYEQYF. DNA of the CDR3: TGTGCCAGCAGCGCTAGCGGGGGGAACTACGAGCAGTACTTC.

This clone was observed a single time. The J gene is TRBJ1-2, the V gene TRBV30; maybe TRBD1 (6 bases). The CDR3 sequence is 15 residues long. Trimming cost V 0 bases and J 2 bases, with 13 bases left between them. Germline CDR1 reads GTSNPN; CDR2 reads SVGIG (reference sequence). The CDR3 region is CAWSVGEGQNYGYTF. CDR3 DNA: TGTGCCTGGAGTGTAGGGGAGGGACAAAACTATGGCTACACCTTC.

This rearrangement joins TRBV2 to TRBJ2-1, with 8 positions matching TRBD2. V trimming: 6 bases; J trimming: 8 bases; junction bases outside the gene matches: 12. Germline CDR1 and CDR2: SNHLY and FYNNEI. The CDR3 covers 15 residues. CDR3 sequence reads: CASRGGTSSFYEQFF. CDR3 coding DNA: TGTGCCAGCAGAGGCGGGACTAGTTCGTTCTATGAGCAGTTCTTC.

This clone was seen once. J is TRBJ1-3 and V is TRBV30; D might be TRBD1 (6 bases). The CDR3 extends over 14 amino acids. The germline V and J ends were trimmed by 2 bases and 5 bases, with 13 bases remaining between them. Looked up from germline, CDR1 is GTSNPN and CDR2 is SVGIG (reference sequence). The CDR3: CAWSTGTTRNTIYF. CDR3 nucleotide sequence: TGTGCCTGGAGTACGGGGACAACACGAAACACCATATATTTT.